Here is one TCR beta chain with its context. Its antigen is still unknown. The sample is drawn from a study of monozygotic twins with inflammatory bowel disease (dated by TCRdb to about 2019). Background for the entire study: A total of roughly 28 monozygotic twin pairs were included in the full study, comprising nine German pairs (four IBD-concordant, five IBD-discordant) and 19 IBD-discordant Danish pairs. The search for disease-associated traits relied mainly on comparing, within discordant pairs, IBD patients with their genetically identical healthy co-twins. Each individual had, on average, about 151 000 unique TCRalpha sequences and 181 000 unique TCRbeta sequences available for analysis. What the authors observed across the whole study: Background noise and inter-individual variability may have been introduced into the repertoires by the differing immunosuppressive treatments among patients. Compared with healthy twins, IBD patients shared fewer clonotypes with other individuals, and the difference was most pronounced in patients with signs of disease activity. A decrease in TCRbeta repertoire diversity, as measured by inverse Simpson index, was observed in IBD patients compared with their healthy co-twins. The analysis was unable to tell different T cell subtypes apart. No difference in repertoire similarity was observed between concordant and discordant twins, possibly owing to limited statistical power. No single strong signal or clonotype linked to IBD turned up in the results, so the idea that one exists was not supported.

From each donor, an approximately 2.3 ml peripheral blood sample was collected into PAXgene tubes and kept at -80 degrees C. Without T cell sorting, total RNA was isolated from whole blood using the PAXgene blood miRNA kit on an automated QIAcube. Peripheral blood from monozygotic twin pairs who were concordant or discordant for inflammatory bowel disease underwent deep TCRalpha and TCRbeta repertoire profiling using unique molecular barcoding. For every twin pair, smoking habits were documented, and each individual was categorised as a current, former or never smoker. The library came from 5' RACE. The input for every TCR library was approximately 3,500 ng of total RNA. For each sample, cDNA was synthesized in eight separate reactions using SMARTScribe reverse transcriptase. Unique molecular identifiers containing a 6-nucleotide sample barcode were introduced through template switching during cDNA synthesis. TCRalpha and TCRbeta cDNA was amplified by two nested PCRs of around 16 and 10 cycles, with bead purification after each PCR. Before amplification, the cDNA was treated with uracil DNA-glycosylase and purified using the QIAquick PCR purification kit. The second PCR added Illumina TruSeq-compatible adapters along with sample-specific barcodes. TapeStation and Qubit were used to check library quality and concentration, and 5 to 6.5 ng of each library was pooled. Sequencing of pooled libraries was carried out on an Illumina HiSeq2500 single-index Rapid Run using 2 x 100 bp reads and custom sequencing primers. The study's processing was this. MiGEC version 1.2.6 was used for UMI-based consensus assembly, which corrected PCR and sequencing errors. MiXCR version 2.1.1 handled V(D)J alignment, clonotype assembly and CDR3 extraction. To normalise gene usage, clonotype sharing and MAIT/NKT TCR abundance, the top 1000, 10 000 and 20 000 clonotypes in each sample were analysed. Diversity was computed as the inverse Simpson index with the vegan R package after downsampling to 27 000 UMIs. Paired Mann-Whitney U tests were applied to discordant twin pairs, with Benjamini-Hochberg correction for multiple testing. The reads underwent TCRdb reprocessing, giving one record for each CDR3 protein sequence and no DNA. These V and J calls rely on TCRdb rather than the paper's analysis. This sample's table has entries for 170,000 or so distinct CDR3 sequences. The top ten hold about 8% of the sample.

The CDR3 sequence holds 14 residues, the cysteine and phenylalanine included. The record lacks a DNA sequence. The germline V gene (reference sequence) yields MNHEY for CDR1 and SMNVEV for CDR2. Sequenced material: blood. The V gene is TRBV27 and the J gene is TRBJ1-3. The origin of this receptor is a human donor with ulcerative colitis or Crohn's disease, or a healthy co-twin of an affected twin (not recorded which). The CDR3 protein is CASSADRSGNTIYF.